What follows are 3 T cell receptor beta chains derived from one specimen sequenced in a study of cytomegalovirus exposure and HLA in healthy donors. PCR employed 60 Vbeta and 13 Jbeta primers. The table came from immunoSEQ multiplex PCR; TCRdb's copy has only in-frame clones and leaves some out. Among about 120,000 clones, 8.5% to 9% were seen once, and the ten largest hold 5% to 6.5%. Source material: PBMCs. The receptors stem from a woman in her thirties or forties in good health and CMV-seropositive.

This clone was recorded a few times. The chain uses TRBV5-4 and TRBJ1-1; D call uncertain. Trimming took 4 bases from V and 0 from J, leaving 10 bases between them. Germline CDR1 reads SGHNT; CDR2 reads YYREEE (reference sequence). CDR3 length equals 14 residues. CDR3 nucleotide sequence: TGTGCCAGCAGCCGTGGACTTCTGAACACTGAAGCTTTCTTT. It translates to CASSRGLLNTEAFF.

This clone showed up just a few times. The V call is TRBV13, the J call TRBJ2-5; 15 nucleotides align to TRBD2. Germline CDR1 reads PRHDT; CDR2 reads FYEKMQ (reference sequence). The V and J ends lost 4 bases and 2 bases, in that order; junction bases with no gene match: 8. This CDR3 is built from 18 residues. In DNA, the CDR3 is TGTGCCAGCAGCTCGGGACTAGCGGGGGGTATGGAACAAGAGACCCAGTACTTC. This encodes CASSSGLAGGMEQETQYF.

This chain connects TRBV7-8 to TRBJ2-1, with a possible D match to TRBD1 (5 bases). V gave up 2 bases and J gave up 0 bases, with 8 bases separating them. CDR1 is SGHVS and CDR2 is FQNEAQ in the germline V gene. The CDR3 is 15 residues long. The CDR3 DNA sequence: TGTGCCAGCAGCTTACGACAGTTCTCCTACAATGAGCAGTTCTTC. It specifies CASSLRQFSYNEQFF.